These 16 T cell receptor beta chains share one sample of origin, sequenced in a study of cytomegalovirus exposure and HLA in healthy donors. PCR primers comprised 60 Vbeta and 13 Jbeta primers. Here immunoSEQ multiplex PCR was the method, and the copy in TCRdb shows in-frame clones only, minus some. The sample carries fewer than 200,000 clones, 80% recorded once. Input material: PBMCs. These receptors all come from a man aged 25 to 45 in good health and CMV-seronegative.

The CDR3 bases are TGTGCCAGCAGCGTTGAAGCGGGTTCGACCTACGAGCAGTACTTC. Protein sequence: CASSVEAGSTYEQYF. V and J are TRBV9 and TRBJ2-7, with D possibly matching TRBD2 (6 bases). This CDR3 is built from 15 residues. V lost 2 bases, J lost 2 bases, and 14 bases lay in between. CDR1 is SGDLS and CDR2 is YYNGEE in the germline V gene.

This clone was detected once. V gene TRBV9 combines with J gene TRBJ1-2, with D possibly matching TRBD1 (5 bases). Germline CDR1 SGDLS, CDR2 YYNGEE. The CDR3 totals 15 residues. Trimming took 0 bases from V and 2 from J, leaving 11 bases between them. The CDR3, as DNA: TGTGCCAGCAGCGTAGGGTCCCAGGGAAACTATGGCTACACCTTC. This codes for CASSVGSQGNYGYTF.

This sequence joins TRBV28 and TRBJ1-2, with a weak D call TRBD1 (5 bases). Trimming stripped 2 bases from V and 8 bases from J, with 12 bases between. Germline lookup yields CDR1 MDHEN and CDR2 SYDVKM. This CDR3 spans 13 amino acids. CDR3 in amino acids: CASSLIQGRGYTF. For the CDR3, the DNA is TGTGCCAGCAGTTTAATCCAGGGCCGCGGCTACACCTTC.

The gene calls are TRBV9 and TRBJ2-5; perhaps TRBD2 as D (6 bases). The CDR3 sequence is 13 residues long. CDR1 SGDLS and CDR2 YYNGEE come from the germline V gene. The V end was cut by 2 bases, the J end by 5 bases, with 10 bases between. The CDR3 coding sequence is TGTGCCAGCAGCGTCATGGGAGGTGAGACCCAGTACTTC. Amino acids: CASSVMGGETQYF.

The chain uses TRBV19 and TRBJ1-1; maybe TRBD1 (5 bases). The V gene lost 6 bases and the J gene lost 5 bases, with 13 bases spanning the gap. The CDR3 is 13 amino acids. Looked up from germline, CDR1 is LNHDA and CDR2 is SQIVND (reference sequence). The CDR3 spells CASRQGGLTEAFF. The CDR3 bases are TGTGCCAGTAGGCAGGGAGGTCTTACTGAAGCTTTCTTT. Full variable domain (missing parts from reference TRBV19 and TRBJ1-1): DGGITQSPKYLFRKEGQNVTLSCEQNLNHDAMYWYRQDPGQGLRLIYYSQIVNDFQKGDIAEGYSVSREKKESFPLTVTSAQKNPTAFYLCASRQGGLTEAFFGQGTRLTVV.

This chain joins TRBV5-6 and TRBJ2-2; tentative D call: TRBD1 (6 bases). This CDR3 has 16 residues. Germline V lookup: CDR1 SGHDT, CDR2 YYEEEE. Trimming pared 1 base from V and 4 bases from J, leaving 14 bases between. The CDR3 sequence is CASSLNRVGFTGELFF. The CDR3 nucleotides read TGTGCCAGCAGCTTGAACAGGGTAGGGTTCACCGGGGAGCTGTTTTTT.

J is TRBJ2-3 and V is TRBV9; 8 positions match TRBD2. The length of the CDR3 is 15 residues. Germline trimming cut 2 bases from V and 0 bases from J; bases unmatched to any gene: 2. The V gene's germline CDR1 is SGDLS and CDR2 YYNGEE. This CDR3 is CASSVSGASTDTQYF. The CDR3 DNA is TGTGCCAGCAGCGTTAGCGGGGCTAGCACAGATACGCAGTATTTT.

The chain carries TRBV4-2 and TRBJ2-1; TRBD2 is a possible D gene (6 bases). The CDR3 totals 16 residues. V lost 0 bases and J 1 base, leaving 10 bases between the germline ends. Germline V CDR1 and CDR2: LGHNA, YNFKEQ. CDR3 coding DNA: TGTGCCAGCAGCCAAGATCAGGGAGGATCCTACAATGAGCAGTTCTTC. It codes for CASSQDQGGSYNEQFF.

V and J are TRBV27 and TRBJ1-1, with TRBD1 identical over 7 bases. The CDR3 is made up of 14 amino acids. The V and J ends lost 6 bases and 3 bases, in that order; junction bases with no gene match: 7. Germline CDR1 is MNHEY and CDR2 is SMNVEV (reference sequence). In DNA, the CDR3 is TGTGCCAGCAGAGACAGGGTTGGGGACACTGAAGCTTTCTTT. Its translation is CASRDRVGDTEAFF.

The DNA of the CDR3 is TGTGCCAGCAGCTTAGTCGACAGATTAACCACCGGGGAGCTGTTTTTT. Residues: CASSLVDRLTTGELFF. V is TRBV11-2 and J is TRBJ2-2; perhaps TRBD1 as D (5 bases). Trimming shortened V by 1 base and J by 4 bases, and 13 bases separated the two germline ends. The CDR3 has 16 amino acids. Germline loops: CDR1 SGHAT, CDR2 FQNNGV.

The chain has TRBV28 and TRBJ1-6, with 7 nucleotides matching TRBD1. This CDR3 has 14 amino acids. The trim removed 6 bases at V and 10 bases at J, leaving 9 bases unmatched. CDR1 and CDR2 (germline): MDHEN, SYDVKM. DNA of the CDR3: TGTGCCAGCAGCCTTGACAGGGTGGGATCACCCCTCCACTTT. This sequence encodes CASSLDRVGSPLHF.

The rearrangement links TRBV2 to TRBJ1-1; D uncertain. Per the germline V gene, CDR1 is SNHLY and CDR2 is FYNNEI. CDR3 length: 15 residues. V lost 6 bases and J lost 1, with 15 bases in between. The CDR3, as DNA: TGTGCCAGCAGCGACCAGGCCGCCGGGAACACTGAAGCTTTCTTT. Protein sequence: CASSDQAAGNTEAFF.

The rearrangement joins TRBV6-5 to TRBJ2-5, with unresolved D. CDR3 size: 14 residues. Per the germline V gene, CDR1 is MNHEY and CDR2 is SVGAGI. The V end was cut by 2 bases, the J end by 1 base, with 8 bases between. The CDR3, as DNA: TGTGCCAGCAGTTACGGGCGTATCCAAGAGACCCAGTACTTC. Translation gives CASSYGRIQETQYF.

This sequence joins TRBV6-5 and TRBJ1-6; D remains ambiguous. V lost 0 bases and J 5 bases, leaving 8 bases between the germline ends. Germline CDR1 and CDR2: MNHEY and SVGAGI. This CDR3 region has 15 residues. In DNA form, the CDR3 reads TGTGCCAGCAGTTACTCGAGCGGACATAATTCACCCCTCCACTTT. It yields the protein CASSYSSGHNSPLHF.

The J gene is TRBJ2-2, the V gene TRBV5-1, with 9 bases aligning to TRBD1. The CDR3 is 15 amino acids. V lost 2 bases to trimming and J lost 5 bases; unmatched junction nucleotides: 4. Germline V gives CDR1 SGHRS, CDR2 YFSETQ. CDR3 sequence: CASSFYRGQTGELFF. CDR3 nucleotides: TGCGCCAGCAGCTTTTACAGGGGGCAAACCGGGGAGCTGTTTTTT. The full variable domain, its missing parts supplied by reference TRBV5-1 and TRBJ2-2, is KAGVTQTPRYLIKTRGQQVTLSCSPISGHRSVSWYQQTPGQGLQFLFEYFSETQRNKGNFPGRFSGRQFSNSRSEMNVSTLELGDSALYLCASSFYRGQTGELFFGEGSRLTVL.

The chain has TRBV5-4 and TRBJ1-4, with 10 bases aligning to TRBD1. CDR1 and CDR2 (germline): SGHNT, YYREEE (reference sequence). The CDR3 has 15 amino acids. V lost 4 bases to trimming and J lost 8 bases; unmatched junction nucleotides: 8. As DNA, the CDR3 is TGTGCCAGCAGCGCTCCGGGACAGGGGAGAGAAAAACTGTTTTTT. Its translation: CASSAPGQGREKLFF.